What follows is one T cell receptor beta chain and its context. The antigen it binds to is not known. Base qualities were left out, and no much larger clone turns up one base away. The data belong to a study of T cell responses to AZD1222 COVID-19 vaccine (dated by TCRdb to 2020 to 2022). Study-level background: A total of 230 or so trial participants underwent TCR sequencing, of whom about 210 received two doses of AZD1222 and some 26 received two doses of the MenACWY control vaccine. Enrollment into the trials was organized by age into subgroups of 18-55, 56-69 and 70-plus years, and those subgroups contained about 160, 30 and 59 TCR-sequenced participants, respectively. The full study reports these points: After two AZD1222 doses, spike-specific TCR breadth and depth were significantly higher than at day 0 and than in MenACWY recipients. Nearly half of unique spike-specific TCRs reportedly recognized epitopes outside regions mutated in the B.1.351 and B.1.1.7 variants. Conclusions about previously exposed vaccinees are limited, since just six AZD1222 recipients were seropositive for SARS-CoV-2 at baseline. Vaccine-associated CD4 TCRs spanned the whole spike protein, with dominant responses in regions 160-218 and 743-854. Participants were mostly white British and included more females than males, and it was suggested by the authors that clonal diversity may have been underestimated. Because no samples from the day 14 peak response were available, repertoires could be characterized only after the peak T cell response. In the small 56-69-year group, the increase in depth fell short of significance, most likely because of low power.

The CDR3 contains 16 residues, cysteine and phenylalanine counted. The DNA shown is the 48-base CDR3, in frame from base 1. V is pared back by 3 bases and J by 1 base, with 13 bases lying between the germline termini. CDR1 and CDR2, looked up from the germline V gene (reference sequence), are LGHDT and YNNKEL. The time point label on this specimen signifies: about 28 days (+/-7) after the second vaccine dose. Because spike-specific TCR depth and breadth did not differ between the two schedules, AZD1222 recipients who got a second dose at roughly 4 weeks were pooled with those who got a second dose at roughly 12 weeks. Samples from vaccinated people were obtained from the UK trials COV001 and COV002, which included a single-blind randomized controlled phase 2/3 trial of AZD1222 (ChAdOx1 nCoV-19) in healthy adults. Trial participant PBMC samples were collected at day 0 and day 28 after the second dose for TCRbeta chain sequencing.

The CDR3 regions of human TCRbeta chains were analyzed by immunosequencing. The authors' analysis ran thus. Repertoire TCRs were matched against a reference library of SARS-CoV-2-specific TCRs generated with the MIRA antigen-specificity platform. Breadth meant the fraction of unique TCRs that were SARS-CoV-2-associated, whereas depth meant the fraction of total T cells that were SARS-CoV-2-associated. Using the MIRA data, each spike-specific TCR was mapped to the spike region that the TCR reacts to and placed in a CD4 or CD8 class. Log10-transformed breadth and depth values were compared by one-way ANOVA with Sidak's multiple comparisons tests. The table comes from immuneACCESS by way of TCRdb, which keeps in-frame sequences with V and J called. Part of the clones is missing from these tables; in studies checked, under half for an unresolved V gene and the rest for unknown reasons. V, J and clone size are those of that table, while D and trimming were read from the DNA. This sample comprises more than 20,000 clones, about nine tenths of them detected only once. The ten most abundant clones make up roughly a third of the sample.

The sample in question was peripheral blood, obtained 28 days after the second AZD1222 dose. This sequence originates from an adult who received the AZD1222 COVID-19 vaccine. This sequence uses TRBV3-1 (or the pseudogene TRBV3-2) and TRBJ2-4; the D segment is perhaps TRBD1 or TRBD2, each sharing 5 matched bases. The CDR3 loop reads CASSQGTFSAKNIQYF. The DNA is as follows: TGTGCCAGCAGCCAGGGGACCTTTTCCGCCAAAAACATTCAGTACTTC.